A selection of T cell receptor beta chains follows, all from one sample in a study of T cells in Graves' hyperthyroidism and ophthalmopathy. TCRdb passed the multiplex PCR reads through MiXCR, listing each CDR3 protein once. This sample has about 740,000 distinct CDR3 sequences, with 12% to 15% found just once. Sequenced input: blood. These receptors all come from a young woman with Graves' hyperthyroidism. The CDR3 runs from the conserved cysteine through the conserved F or W. Each record gives: J gene, CDR3 length, V gene, clone size, D gene, CDR3 protein, CDR3 DNA. A D gene is named only where the DNA matches it firmly. Size values are once, few and many counts, or a class for expanded clones, and some rows have none.

TRBJ1-6 | 18 | TRBV20-1 | NA | NA | CSARGTGTGGSYNSPLHF | TGCAGTGCTAGAGGGACGGGGACTGGTGGATCCTATAATTCACCCCTCCACTTT
TRBJ2-5 | 16 | TRBV7-9 | many | TRBD2 | CASTTSPSGRTETQYF | TGTGCCAGCACCACCTCCCCCAGCGGGAGAACGGAGACCCAGTACTTC
TRBJ1-6 | 13 | TRBV10-3 | few | NA | CAISASYNSPLHF | TGTGCCATCAGTGCGAGTTATAATTCACCCCTCCACTTT
TRBJ1-5 | 15 | TRBV28 | many | TRBD1 | CASSPTGRKGQPQHF | TGTGCCAGCAGTCCGACAGGGAGGAAGGGACAGCCCCAGCATTTT
TRBJ2-7 | 12 | TRBV2 | few | NA | CASIPTGREQYF | TGTGCCAGCATCCCTACGGGACGCGAGCAGTACTTC
TRBJ2-3 | 15 | TRBV11-1 | many | NA | CASSFERASTDTQYF | TGTGCCAGCAGCTTTGAGCGGGCCAGCACAGATACGCAGTATTTT
TRBJ2-6 | 15 | TRBV7-9 | few | NA | CASSLALTGANVLTF | TGTGCCAGCAGCTTAGCTTTGACTGGGGCCAACGTCCTGACTTTC
TRBJ2-7 | 16 | TRBV3-1 | NA | NA | CASSQDEAGGDYEQYF | TGTGCCAGCAGCCAAGATGAGGCAGGGGGGGACTACGAGCAGTACTTC
TRBJ2-5 | 18 | TRBV11-3 | many | TRBD2 | CASSFSTSGSRGQETQYF | TGTGCCAGCAGCTTTAGCACTAGCGGGAGCCGAGGGCAAGAGACCCAGTACTTC
TRBJ2-6 | 12 | TRBV6-2/TRBV6-3 | few | TRBD2 | CASSLGGGVLTF | TGTGCCAGCAGTCTTGGGGGGGGCGTCCTGACTTTC
TRBJ2-2 | 15 | TRBV29-1 | few | NA | CSVDLGGGNTGELFF | TGCAGCGTTGATTTAGGAGGCGGGAACACCGGGGAGCTGTTTTTT
TRBJ2-1 | 13 | TRBV30 | NA | TRBD2 | CAWSFGRASEQFF | TGTGCCTGGAGTTTCGGGAGGGCCAGTGAGCAGTTCTTC
TRBJ2-1 | 17 | TRBV14 | NA | NA | CASSQASGGGAYNEQFF | TGTGCCAGCAGCCAAGCTTCTGGCGGGGGCGCCTACAATGAGCAGTTCTTC
TRBJ2-3 | 15 | TRBV2 | NA | TRBD1 | CASSEQGVRADTQYF | TGTGCCAGCAGTGAACAGGGGGTTAGGGCAGATACGCAGTATTTT
TRBJ1-5 | 16 | TRBV7-8 | many | TRBD1 | CASSPRRDRSNQPQHF | TGTGCCAGCAGCCCACGGCGGGACAGAAGCAATCAGCCCCAGCATTTT
TRBJ1-1 | 13 | TRBV28 | NA | NA | CASSLGGGIEAFF | TGTGCCAGCAGTCTGGGGGGAGGCATTGAAGCTTTCTTT
TRBJ2-1 | 17 | TRBV3-1 | NA | TRBD2 | CASSQGLAGGPLGEQFF | TGTGCCAGCAGCCAGGGACTAGCGGGAGGCCCCCTCGGTGAGCAGTTCTTC
TRBJ1-3 | 17 | TRBV19 | NA | NA | CASRRPGHNLSGNTIYF | TGTGCCAGTAGGCGTCCGGGACACAATCTCTCTGGAAACACCATATATTTT
TRBJ2-1 | 14 | TRBV27 | few | TRBD2 | CASIRVGRASQQFF | TGTGCCAGCATTCGGGTCGGGAGGGCCTCGCAGCAGTTCTTC
TRBJ2-1 | 17 | TRBV3-1 | NA | TRBD2 | CASSQPGLAGGYNEQFF | TGTGCCAGCAGCCAACCAGGACTAGCGGGAGGCTACAATGAGCAGTTCTTC
TRBJ2-7 | 15 | TRBV5-1 | many | TRBD2 | CASSSIAGGSREQYF | TGCGCCAGCAGCTCGATAGCGGGAGGTTCGAGGGAGCAGTACTTC
TRBJ2-7 | 12 | TRBV30 | many | NA | CAWSEGGSKQYF | TGTGCCTGGAGTGAAGGAGGGAGTAAGCAGTACTTC
TRBJ2-1 | 18 | TRBV20-1 | NA | TRBD2 | CSAYPGLAGGATGNEQFF | TGCAGTGCTTATCCGGGACTAGCGGGAGGGGCTACAGGCAATGAGCAGTTCTTC
TRBJ1-5 | 15 | TRBV19 | few | TRBD1 | CASSITGQGGQPQHF | TGTGCCAGTAGTATCACCGGACAGGGAGGTCAGCCCCAGCATTTT
TRBJ1-2 | 15 | TRBV24-1 | NA | TRBD1 | CATSDSRGSRYGYTF | TGTGCCACCAGTGATTCCAGGGGGTCGAGATATGGCTACACCTTC
TRBJ1-1 | 15 | TRBV7-9 | NA | TRBD1 | CASFWDRGTGTEAFF | TGTGCCAGCTTTTGGGACAGGGGAACGGGCACTGAAGCTTTCTTT
TRBJ1-5 | 16 | TRBV7-8 | NA | NA | CASSFDPQGFSEPQHF | TGTGCCAGCAGCTTTGATCCCCAGGGGTTCTCCGAGCCCCAGCATTTT
TRBJ2-7 | 15 | TRBV7-3 | NA | NA | CASSPGGGRRNEQYF | TGTGCCAGCAGCCCTGGGGGCGGGAGAAGGAACGAGCAGTACTTC
TRBJ1-3 | 15 | TRBV6-1 | many | NA | CASRKQGLSGNTIYF | TGTGCCAGCAGGAAACAGGGCCTCTCTGGAAACACCATATATTTT
TRBJ2-7 | 14 | TRBV14 | NA | NA | CASSQVRTGYEQYF | TGTGCCAGCAGCCAAGTTCGGACTGGCTACGAGCAGTACTTC
TRBJ2-1 | 16 | TRBV19 | NA | TRBD1 | CASSIVLGQGTNEQFF | TGTGCCAGTAGTATAGTCCTAGGACAGGGTACCAATGAGCAGTTCTTC
TRBJ2-1 | 15 | TRBV3-1 | many | TRBD2 | CASSQTWTSSGEQFF | TGTGCCAGCAGCCAAACCTGGACTAGTTCCGGTGAGCAGTTCTTC
TRBJ2-1 | 15 | TRBV6-1 | many | TRBD1 | CASSRPGTGTHEQFF | TGTGCCAGCAGCCGTCCCGGGACAGGGACCCATGAGCAGTTCTTC
TRBJ2-2 | 13 | TRBV25-1 | NA | NA | CASSEFATGELFF | TGTGCCAGCAGTGAATTTGCCACCGGGGAGCTGTTTTTT
TRBJ2-7 | 14 | TRBV7-8 | many | TRBD1 | CASSYRGRAYEQYF | TGTGCCAGCAGCTACAGGGGTAGGGCCTACGAGCAGTACTTC
TRBJ2-1 | 17 | TRBV13 | NA | TRBD2 | CASSPRASGRANNEQFF | TGTGCCAGCAGCCCCCGAGCAAGCGGGAGGGCCAACAATGAGCAGTTCTTC
TRBJ2-5 | 15 | TRBV20-1 | NA | NA | CSARPVVGIQETQYF | TGCAGTGCTAGACCGGTGGTGGGGATCCAAGAGACCCAGTACTTC
TRBJ2-5 | 14 | TRBV29-1 | many | NA | CSVEAYTGMETQYF | TGCAGCGTTGAGGCCTACACAGGGATGGAGACCCAGTACTTC
TRBJ2-3 | 13 | TRBV7-9 | NA | NA | CASIPPSTDTQYF | TGTGCCAGCATACCTCCTAGCACAGATACGCAGTATTTT
TRBJ2-7 | 15 | TRBV3-1 | few | NA | CASSPGPSQYYEQYF | TGTGCCAGCAGCCCCGGCCCGTCGCAATACTACGAGCAGTACTTC
TRBJ1-2 | 12 | TRBV9 | few | NA | CASSGRGHGYTF | TGTGCCAGCAGCGGCAGGGGCCATGGCTACACCTTC
TRBJ1-5 | 16 | TRBV12-3/TRBV12-4 | few | TRBD1 | CAGSARDRLSNQPQHF | TGTGCCGGCAGTGCCCGGGACAGGCTAAGCAATCAGCCCCAGCATTTT
TRBJ2-1 | 14 | TRBV7-9 | many | TRBD2 | CASSISGLAEEQFF | TGTGCCAGCAGCATATCGGGACTAGCAGAAGAGCAGTTCTTC
TRBJ2-3 | 16 | TRBV15 | many | NA | CATSRGLAQGVDTQYF | TGTGCCACCAGCAGAGGACTAGCCCAGGGGGTAGATACGCAGTATTTT
TRBJ2-5 | 15 | TRBV12-3/TRBV12-4 | NA | TRBD2 | CASSFTSGSLETQYF | TGTGCCAGCAGTTTTACTAGCGGGAGCTTAGAGACCCAGTACTTC
TRBJ2-3 | 15 | TRBV20-1 | many | TRBD2 | CSAHRSGRGTDTQYF | TGCAGTGCACATCGTAGCGGGAGGGGAACAGATACGCAGTATTTT
TRBJ2-1 | 14 | TRBV4-2 | NA | NA | CASSQNTRVHEQFF | TGTGCCAGCAGCCAAAATACTCGCGTCCATGAGCAGTTCTTC
TRBJ2-7 | 14 | TRBV20-1 | many | TRBD1 | CSASSGTAPYEQYF | TGCAGTGCTTCCTCCGGGACAGCTCCCTACGAGCAGTACTTC
TRBJ2-5 | 12 | TRBV7-2 | many | NA | CASSLVGETQYF | TGTGCCAGCAGCTTGGTAGGCGAGACCCAGTACTTC
TRBJ2-5 | 12 | TRBV4-1 | few | NA | CASSQEGQGVYF | TGCGCCAGCAGCCAAGAGGGGCAGGGCGTCTACTTC
TRBJ2-1 | 15 | TRBV11-3 | few | TRBD2 | CASSMGTSGFGEQFF | TGTGCCAGCAGCATGGGGACTAGCGGGTTTGGGGAGCAGTTCTTC
TRBJ2-7 | 17 | TRBV6-5 | NA | NA | CASSYSSPLEWVGEQYF | TGTGCCAGCAGTTACTCGAGCCCCCTAGAGTGGGTGGGCGAGCAGTACTTC
TRBJ2-7 | 14 | TRBV19 | NA | TRBD1 | CASSISQGAYEQYF | TGTGCCAGTAGTATCAGTCAGGGGGCCTACGAGCAGTACTTC
TRBJ2-1 | 18 | TRBV24-1 | few | NA | CATSDSTAASGSYNEQFF | TGTGCCACCAGTGATTCGACGGCGGCATCGGGCTCCTACAATGAGCAGTTCTTC
TRBJ2-1 | 14 | TRBV6-5 | NA | NA | CASSYPGRYSEQFF | TGTGCCAGCAGTTACCCTGGGCGGTACAGTGAGCAGTTCTTC
TRBJ2-6 | 16 | TRBV6-2/TRBV6-3 | few | NA | CASGSSLGSGANVLTF | TGTGCCAGCGGGTCCTCCCTAGGCTCTGGGGCCAACGTCCTGACTTTC
TRBJ2-7 | 12 | TRBV10-3 | NA | TRBD1 | CATSDRGYEQYF | TGTGCCACTTCGGACAGGGGTTACGAGCAGTACTTC